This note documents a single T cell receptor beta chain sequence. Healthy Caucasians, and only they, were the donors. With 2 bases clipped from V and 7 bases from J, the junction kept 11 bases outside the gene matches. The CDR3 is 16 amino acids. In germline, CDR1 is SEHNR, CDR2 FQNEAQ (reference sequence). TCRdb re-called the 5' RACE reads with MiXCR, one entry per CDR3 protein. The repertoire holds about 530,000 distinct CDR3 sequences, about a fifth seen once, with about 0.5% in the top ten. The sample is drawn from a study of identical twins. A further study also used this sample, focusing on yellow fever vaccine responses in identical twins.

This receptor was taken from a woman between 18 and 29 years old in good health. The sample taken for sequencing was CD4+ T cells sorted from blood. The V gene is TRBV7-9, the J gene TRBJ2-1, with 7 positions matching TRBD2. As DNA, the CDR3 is TGTGCCAGCAGCTTATACTTAGAGGGAGGGGTGAATGAGCAGTTCTTC. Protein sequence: CASSLYLEGGVNEQFF.